This TCR beta chain is drawn from a study of blood T cells in healthy people across ages (dated by TCRdb to the mid-2010s). General notes on the study: In model experiments, template switching captured roughly one uniquely barcoded TCR beta cDNA molecule for every two T cells. Using the same blood draw, the study looked at two additional independent replicas of 1 million unique cDNA reads for two donors, one aged 18 to 29 and the other aged 80 or older. To avoid experimental bias, donors of different ages were spread randomly across the sequencing lanes. The donors were split into four age groups: young (average 16 years), middle-aged (roughly 42), aged (over 55) and long-lived (roughly 80). To track age-related changes in TCR beta repertoire diversity, the study relied on deep sequencing normalized with unique cDNA molecular identifiers. Study-wide conclusions, independent of this receptor: Because donor CMV infection status was unknown, age-related changes in expanded clonotypes were potentially confounded. Because profiling used bulk unsorted PBMCs, naive and antigen-experienced compartments could not be compared conclusively. Total diversity estimates from one million sequenced T cells were considered lower bounds and underestimates. Observed TCR beta diversity per million T cells fell roughly linearly with age, and a significant reduction was already apparent by age around 40. Compared with the aged group, more naive CD4+ T cells, fewer expanded clones and increased TCR diversity were shown by the long-lived group, suggesting age selection. There was a strong correlation between observed TCR beta diversity and the percentage of naive T cells measured by flow cytometry.

The 39 donors, aged about 6 to 100 years, were systemically healthy Caucasian individuals from Russia. Around 9.8 milliliters of peripheral blood were collected from each donor into EDTA-treated Vacutainer tubes. Ficoll-Paque density-gradient centrifugation was used to isolate PBMCs, with at least 6 million obtained per sample. Total RNA was extracted from PBMCs with Trizol reagent, with at least 6 micrograms obtained per sample. For every donor, an aliquot of PBMCs went through flow cytometry to measure the percentages of naive CD45RAhigh/CD27high T cells. Library preparation was by 5' RACE. The reads were generated on an Illumina HiSeq 2500. The second PCR ran for roughly 7 to 11 cycles and used a J-beta primer mix along with a sample-barcoded 5' primer. A unique molecular identifier was introduced onto each TCR beta cDNA molecule by a template-switch 5' adaptor carrying 12 random nucleotides. Each sample yielded at least 3 million CDR3-containing paired-end reads. The Mint cDNA synthesis kit, primed by a TRBC-specific oligonucleotide, was used to synthesize first-strand cDNA from all RNA. After uracil-DNA glycosylase treatment, a first 18-cycle PCR used universal primers M1SS and BC2_uni_R on all cDNA. Turning to the authors' computational methods: Each sample was normalized by randomly selecting 1 million high-quality reads, each carrying a distinct molecular identifier. Reads sharing molecular identifiers were discarded rather than binned into consensus sequences. MiTCR, with a Q25 quality threshold and the strictest error-elimination algorithm, was used for CDR3 identification, clonotype clustering and error correction. Lower-bound total TCR beta diversity was estimated with a nonparametric unseen species model using Euler transformation. TCRdb trimmed the raw reads at Q25, called clones with MiXCR and kept productive beta chains. Rows matching on CDR3 protein sequence are summarized as one entry with the most common DNA and genes. TCRdb assigned the V and J calls; the authors' analysis was not used. The sample table lists 1.5 million to 2 million distinct CDR3 sequences, about 28% of them with a count of one. The ten largest clones represent 7.7% of the sample.

This clonotype has a handful of counts. Its recognized antigen is unknown. Base qualities are not at hand, and no much larger clone is one base apart. From a lookup of the germline V gene, CDR1 and CDR2 are MDHEN and SYDVKM. Clipping removes 5 bases from V and 6 bases from J, with 2 as the unmatched junction base count. Reading from cysteine to phenylalanine, the CDR3 counts 13 amino acids. Only the CDR3 portion is preserved as DNA: 39 bases, with reading frame beginning at the first base. The sequence is built from TRBV28 and TRBJ1-2; 11 central nucleotides agree with TRBD1. The sample comprised blood. The clonotype comes from a woman in her 30s in good health. For the CDR3, the sequence is CASSRTGGNGYTF. The sequenced DNA: TGTGCCAGCAGTCGGACAGGGGGCAATGGCTACACCTTC.